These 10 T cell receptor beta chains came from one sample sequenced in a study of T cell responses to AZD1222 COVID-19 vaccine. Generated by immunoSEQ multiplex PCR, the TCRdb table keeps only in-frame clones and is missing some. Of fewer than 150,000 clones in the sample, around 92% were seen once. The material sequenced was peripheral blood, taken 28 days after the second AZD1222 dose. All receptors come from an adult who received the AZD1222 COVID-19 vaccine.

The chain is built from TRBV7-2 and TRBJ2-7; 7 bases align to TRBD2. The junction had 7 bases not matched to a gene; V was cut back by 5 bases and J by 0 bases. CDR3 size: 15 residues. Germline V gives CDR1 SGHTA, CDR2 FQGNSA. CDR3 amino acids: CASSRLAVSSYEQYF. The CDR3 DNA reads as TGTGCCAGCAGCCGTCTAGCGGTTAGCTCCTACGAGCAGTACTTC. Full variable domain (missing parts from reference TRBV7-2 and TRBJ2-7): GAGVSQSPSNKVTEKGKDVELRCDPISGHTALYWYRQSLGQGLEFLIYFQGNSAPDKSGLPSDRFSAERTGGSVSTLTIQRTQQEDSAVYLCASSRLAVSSYEQYFGPGTRLTVT.

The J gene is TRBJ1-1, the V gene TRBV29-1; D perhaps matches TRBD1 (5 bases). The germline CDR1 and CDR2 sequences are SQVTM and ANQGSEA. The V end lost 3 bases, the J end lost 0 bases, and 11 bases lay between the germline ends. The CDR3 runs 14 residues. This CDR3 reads CSVEVRVMNTEAFF. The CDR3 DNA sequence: TGCAGCGTTGAGGTCAGGGTAATGAACACTGAAGCTTTCTTT.

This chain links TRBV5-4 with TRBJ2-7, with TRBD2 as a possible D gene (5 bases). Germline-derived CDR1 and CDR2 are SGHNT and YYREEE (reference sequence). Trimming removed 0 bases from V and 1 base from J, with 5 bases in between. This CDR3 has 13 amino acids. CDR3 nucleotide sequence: TGTGCCAGCAGCTTGGAGCGGTCCTACGAGCAGTACTTC. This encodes CASSLERSYEQYF.

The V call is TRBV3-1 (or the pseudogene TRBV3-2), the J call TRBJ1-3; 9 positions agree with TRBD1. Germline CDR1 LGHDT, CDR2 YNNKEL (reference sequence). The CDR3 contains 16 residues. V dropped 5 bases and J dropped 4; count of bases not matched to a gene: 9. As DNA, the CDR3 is TGTGCCAGCAGCAAGATGGACAGGGGTCAAGGAAACACCATATATTTT. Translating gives CASSKMDRGQGNTIYF.

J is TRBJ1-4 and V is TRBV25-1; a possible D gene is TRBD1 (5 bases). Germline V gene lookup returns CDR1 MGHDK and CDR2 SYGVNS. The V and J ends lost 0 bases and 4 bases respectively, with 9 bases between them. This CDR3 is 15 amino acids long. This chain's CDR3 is CASSEYQGGNEKLFF. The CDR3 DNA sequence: TGTGCCAGCAGTGAATATCAGGGCGGTAATGAAAAACTGTTTTTT.

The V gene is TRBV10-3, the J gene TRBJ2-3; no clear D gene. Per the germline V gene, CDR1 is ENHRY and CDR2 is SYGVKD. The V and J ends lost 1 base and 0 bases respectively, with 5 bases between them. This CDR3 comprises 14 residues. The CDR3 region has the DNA TGTGCCATCAGTGAGTTGGCCAGCACAGATACGCAGTATTTT. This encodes CAISELASTDTQYF.

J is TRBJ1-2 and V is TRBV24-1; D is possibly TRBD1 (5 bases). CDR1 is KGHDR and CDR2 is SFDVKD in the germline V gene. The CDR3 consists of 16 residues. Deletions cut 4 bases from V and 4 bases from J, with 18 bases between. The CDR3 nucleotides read TGTGCCACCAGTGACCCCCTATCGGCGGGGGGCTATGGCTACACCTTC. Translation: CATSDPLSAGGYGYTF.

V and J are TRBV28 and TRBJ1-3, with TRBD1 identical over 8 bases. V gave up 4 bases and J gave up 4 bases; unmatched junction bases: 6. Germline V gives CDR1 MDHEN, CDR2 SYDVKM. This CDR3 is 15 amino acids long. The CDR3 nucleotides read TGTGCCAGCAGTTCCCAGACAGGGGACGGAAACACCATATATTTT. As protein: CASSSQTGDGNTIYF. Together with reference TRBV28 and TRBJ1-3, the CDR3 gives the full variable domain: DVKVTQSSRYLVKRTGEKVFLECVQDMDHENMFWYRQDPGLGLRLIYFSYDVKMKEKGDIPEGYSVSREKKERFSLILESASTNQTSMYLCASSSQTGDGNTIYFGEGSWLTVV.

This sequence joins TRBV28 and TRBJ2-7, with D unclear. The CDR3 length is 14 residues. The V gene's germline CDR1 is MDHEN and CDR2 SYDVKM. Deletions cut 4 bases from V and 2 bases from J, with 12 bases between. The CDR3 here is CASSSPGPTYEQYF. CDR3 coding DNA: TGTGCCAGCAGTTCACCGGGCCCTACCTACGAGCAGTACTTC.

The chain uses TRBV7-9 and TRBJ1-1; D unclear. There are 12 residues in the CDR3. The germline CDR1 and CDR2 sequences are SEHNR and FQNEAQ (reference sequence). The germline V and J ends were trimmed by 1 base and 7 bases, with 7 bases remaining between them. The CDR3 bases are TGTGCCAGCAGCTTAGATTGGTTTGAAGCTTTCTTT. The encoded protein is CASSLDWFEAFF.